Listed below are T cell receptor beta chains from one sample, sequenced in a study of T cell changes during pregnancy in multiple sclerosis. Here immunoSEQ multiplex PCR was the method, and the copy in TCRdb shows in-frame clones only, minus some. The sample contains more than 95,000 clones, approximately 93% of which appear only once. The specimen was peripheral blood, collected after pregnancy. All receptors derive from a female donor with multiple sclerosis, enrolled in a pregnancy study. Both conserved end residues are part of each CDR3. The order of the fields is clone size, V gene, D gene, J gene, CDR3 protein, CDR3 DNA. A D gene is named only where the DNA matches it firmly. A row's size may be missing; if present it is once, few, many or a size class.

size: once
V: TRBV2
D: TRBD1
J: TRBJ2-7
CDR3: CASSRDRTYEQYF
DNA: TGTGCCAGCAGTCGGGACAGGACCTACGAGCAGTACTTC

size: once
V: TRBV4-2
D: NA
J: TRBJ1-1
CDR3: CASSQDVPWELGSTEAFF
DNA: TGTGCCAGCAGCCAAGATGTTCCTTGGGAACTGGGGAGCACTGAAGCTTTCTTT

size: NA
V: TRBV5-4
D: TRBD1
J: TRBJ1-2
CDR3: CAARTGVEDGYTF
DNA: TGTGCCGCCAGGACAGGGGTGGAGGATGGCTACACCTTC

size: NA
V: TRBV4-3
D: TRBD1
J: TRBJ2-7
CDR3: CASSQAGRQGTYEQYF
DNA: TGCGCCAGCAGCCAAGCTGGTAGACAGGGGACCTACGAGCAGTACTTC

size: NA
V: TRBV30
D: TRBD2
J: TRBJ2-7
CDR3: CAWQIAGDSYEQYF
DNA: TGTGCCTGGCAAATAGCGGGAGATAGTTACGAGCAGTACTTC

size: NA
V: TRBV9
D: NA
J: TRBJ1-5
CDR3: CASSVAGHQPQHF
DNA: TGTGCCAGCAGCGTAGCAGGGCACCAGCCCCAGCATTTT

size: NA
V: TRBV6-6
D: NA
J: TRBJ1-2
CDR3: CAHNPGGNYGYTF
DNA: TGTGCCCATAACCCCGGAGGAAATTATGGCTACACCTTC

size: NA
V: TRBV7-2
D: NA
J: TRBJ2-2
CDR3: CASSLVASRGYTGELFF
DNA: TGTGCCAGCAGCTTAGTAGCGTCCAGGGGATACACCGGGGAGCTGTTTTTT

size: NA
V: TRBV27
D: TRBD1
J: TRBJ2-7
CDR3: CASSYQGANEQYF
DNA: TGTGCCAGCAGTTATCAGGGGGCTAACGAGCAGTACTTC

size: NA
V: TRBV5-4
D: TRBD2
J: TRBJ2-3
CDR3: CASSGRDAVDTQYF
DNA: TGTGCCAGCAGCGGGAGGGACGCAGTCGATACGCAGTATTTT

size: once
V: TRBV18
D: NA
J: TRBJ2-2
CDR3: CASSLSRGGNTGELFF
DNA: TGTGCCAGCTCGCTCAGCAGGGGCGGGAACACCGGGGAGCTGTTTTTT

size: NA
V: TRBV27
D: NA
J: TRBJ2-7
CDR3: CASSLLGLESKQYF
DNA: TGTGCCAGCAGTTTATTAGGTCTGGAGTCGAAGCAGTACTTC

size: NA
V: TRBV9
D: NA
J: TRBJ2-5
CDR3: CASSVAGTVETQYF
DNA: TGTGCCAGCAGCGTAGCCGGGACTGTAGAGACCCAGTACTTC

size: NA
V: TRBV6-1
D: NA
J: TRBJ2-7
CDR3: CASSEAPGEQYF
DNA: TGTGCCAGCAGTGAAGCACCGGGCGAGCAGTACTTC

size: once
V: TRBV30
D: NA
J: TRBJ2-1
CDR3: CAWKVGQRSDEQFF
DNA: TGTGCCTGGAAGGTAGGACAGAGGAGCGATGAGCAGTTCTTC

size: NA
V: TRBV5-8
D: TRBD1
J: TRBJ1-1
CDR3: CASSFRGRTEAFF
DNA: TGTGCCAGCAGCTTTAGGGGGCGAACTGAAGCTTTCTTT

size: NA
V: TRBV19
D: NA
J: TRBJ2-7
CDR3: CASSIGPSYEQYF
DNA: TGTGCCAGTAGTATTGGTCCCAGCTACGAGCAGTACTTC